A selection of T cell receptor beta chains follows, all from one sample in a study of blood T cell repertoires in COVID-19. The repertoire was sequenced with immunoSEQ multiplex PCR; TCRdb's copy has only in-frame clones and lacks some. The sample includes 200,000 or so clones, about nine tenths of them seen just once. Sequenced input: peripheral blood. The receptors shown here come from a man aged 80 or over with acute or convalescent COVID-19. Both conserved end residues are part of each CDR3. A D gene is named only where the DNA matches it firmly. Clone size, where shown, is once, few, many, or a class for clones that have expanded.

d_call: .
v_call: TRBV4-1
j_call: TRBJ1-1
clone_size: .
cdr3_nt: TGCGCCAGCAGCCAAAACGCGGGCACTGAAGCTTTCTTT
cdr3_aa: CASSQNAGTEAFF

d_call: TRBD2
v_call: TRBV28
j_call: TRBJ2-3
clone_size: once
cdr3_nt: TGTGCCAGCAGTTTACCCGGGGGGGCAGATACGCAGTATTTT
cdr3_aa: CASSLPGGADTQYF

d_call: TRBD1
v_call: TRBV6-2/TRBV6-3
j_call: TRBJ1-1
clone_size: .
cdr3_nt: TGTGCCAGCAGCCGCCCGGGACAGGGTTTTGAAGCTTTCTTT
cdr3_aa: CASSRPGQGFEAFF

d_call: TRBD1
v_call: TRBV29-1
j_call: TRBJ1-2
clone_size: .
cdr3_nt: TGCAGCGTTCGGACAGGGGGCTACTATGGCTACACCTTC
cdr3_aa: CSVRTGGYYGYTF

d_call: TRBD2
v_call: TRBV3-1/TRBV3-2
j_call: TRBJ2-1
clone_size: .
cdr3_nt: TGTGCCAGCAGCCAAGGGACTAGCGGAAACAATGAGCAGTTCTTC
cdr3_aa: CASSQGTSGNNEQFF

d_call: TRBD1
v_call: TRBV20-1
j_call: TRBJ1-1
clone_size: .
cdr3_nt: TGCAGTGCCCCAGGGGGGACTGAAGCTTTCTTT
cdr3_aa: CSAPGGTEAFF

d_call: .
v_call: TRBV7-2
j_call: TRBJ2-6
clone_size: few
cdr3_nt: TGTGCCAGCAGGCCCGGGGGAGCTGGGGCCAACGTCCTGACTTTC
cdr3_aa: CASRPGGAGANVLTF

d_call: .
v_call: TRBV7-3
j_call: TRBJ2-6
clone_size: .
cdr3_nt: TGTGCCAGTGGGCTCCTCTCTGGGGCCAACGTCCTGACTTTC
cdr3_aa: CASGLLSGANVLTF

d_call: TRBD1
v_call: TRBV28
j_call: TRBJ1-6
clone_size: few
cdr3_nt: TGTGCCAGCAGTTTACTCAGGACAGGGGGAAATTCACCCCTCCACTTT
cdr3_aa: CASSLLRTGGNSPLHF

d_call: .
v_call: TRBV18
j_call: TRBJ1-1
clone_size: .
cdr3_nt: TGTGCCAGCTCACCGGGGGCAGCTTATGAAGCTTTCTTT
cdr3_aa: CASSPGAAYEAFF

d_call: TRBD2
v_call: TRBV10-1
j_call: TRBJ2-3
clone_size: .
cdr3_nt: TGCGCCAGCCCGGGGGAGGGAGACGGCACAGATACGCAGTATTTT
cdr3_aa: CASPGEGDGTDTQYF

d_call: .
v_call: TRBV14
j_call: TRBJ1-6
clone_size: .
cdr3_nt: TGTGCCAGCAGCTCACTCCGGGAGCTTGGATCACCCCTCCACTTT
cdr3_aa: CASSSLRELGSPLHF

d_call: .
v_call: TRBV6-1
j_call: TRBJ2-6
clone_size: .
cdr3_nt: TGTGCCAGCAGTGAACAGGGGACTGGGGCCAACGTCCTGACTTTC
cdr3_aa: CASSEQGTGANVLTF

d_call: .
v_call: TRBV28
j_call: TRBJ2-1
clone_size: .
cdr3_nt: TGTGCCAGCAGTTACGGGATCTCCTACAATGAGCAGTTCTTC
cdr3_aa: CASSYGISYNEQFF

d_call: TRBD1
v_call: TRBV9
j_call: TRBJ1-1
clone_size: few
cdr3_nt: TGTGCCAGCAGCGTATCAGGACAGGGGCTGGGTGAAGCTTTCTTT
cdr3_aa: CASSVSGQGLGEAFF

d_call: .
v_call: TRBV2
j_call: TRBJ2-5
clone_size: once
cdr3_nt: TGTGCCAGCAGTGTAGGGACATCCCAAGAGACCCAGTACTTC
cdr3_aa: CASSVGTSQETQYF

d_call: .
v_call: TRBV4-1
j_call: TRBJ2-5
clone_size: few
cdr3_nt: TGCGCCAGCAGCCAAGAGAGGCAGGGAGGTGGAAAGACCCAGTACTTC
cdr3_aa: CASSQERQGGGKTQYF

d_call: TRBD2
v_call: TRBV11-3
j_call: TRBJ2-5
clone_size: .
cdr3_nt: TGTGCCAGCAGCTTAGGGCTACTAGCGGGAGGAGCGCTGGAGACCCAGTACTTC
cdr3_aa: CASSLGLLAGGALETQYF

d_call: TRBD1
v_call: TRBV30
j_call: TRBJ2-7
clone_size: .
cdr3_nt: TGTGCCTGGAGTCTCGGCAGGGGGCTACACGAGCAGTACTTC
cdr3_aa: CAWSLGRGLHEQYF

d_call: TRBD1
v_call: TRBV18
j_call: TRBJ1-2
clone_size: .
cdr3_nt: TGTGCCAGCTCACGGGACAGGACCTATGGCTACACCTTC
cdr3_aa: CASSRDRTYGYTF

d_call: .
v_call: TRBV2
j_call: TRBJ1-6
clone_size: .
cdr3_nt: TGTGCCAGTGCGGGAGGACAGTTTAATTCACCCCTCCACTTT
cdr3_aa: CASAGGQFNSPLHF

d_call: .
v_call: TRBV9
j_call: TRBJ1-1
clone_size: .
cdr3_nt: TGTGCCAGCAGCGCCACTTCGAACACTGAAGCTTTCTTT
cdr3_aa: CASSATSNTEAFF

d_call: .
v_call: TRBV6-5
j_call: TRBJ2-1
clone_size: .
cdr3_nt: TGTGCCAGCAGTTACGTCCTAGCCGATGAGCAGTTCTTC
cdr3_aa: CASSYVLADEQFF

d_call: TRBD2
v_call: TRBV4-1
j_call: TRBJ2-1
clone_size: .
cdr3_nt: TGCGCCAGCAGCCACATAAACAGGGGACTAGCGGGAGCGATGGACAATGAGCAGTTCTTC
cdr3_aa: CASSHINRGLAGAMDNEQFF

d_call: .
v_call: TRBV5-8
j_call: TRBJ1-2
clone_size: few
cdr3_nt: TGTGCCAGCAGCTTGTTCGTAGGGAGAGCTAACTATGGCTACACCTTC
cdr3_aa: CASSLFVGRANYGYTF

d_call: .
v_call: TRBV5-4
j_call: TRBJ2-3
clone_size: .
cdr3_nt: TGTGCCAGCAGCTCGAGTTATAGCACAGATACGCAGTATTTT
cdr3_aa: CASSSSYSTDTQYF

d_call: .
v_call: TRBV11-2
j_call: TRBJ1-6
clone_size: once
cdr3_nt: TGTGCCAGCAGCCCTTCGTCGGGTAAAAGATCACCCCTCCACTTT
cdr3_aa: CASSPSSGKRSPLHF

d_call: TRBD1
v_call: TRBV29-1
j_call: TRBJ1-3
clone_size: .
cdr3_nt: TGCAGCGCTGTACAGGGGGCGGGAAACACCATATATTTT
cdr3_aa: CSAVQGAGNTIYF

d_call: TRBD2
v_call: TRBV5-1
j_call: TRBJ2-3
clone_size: .
cdr3_nt: TGCGCCAGCAGCCTTTCCCCCGATAGCGGGAGTGTTGCAGATACGCAGTATTTT
cdr3_aa: CASSLSPDSGSVADTQYF

d_call: .
v_call: TRBV19
j_call: TRBJ2-7
clone_size: .
cdr3_nt: TGTGCCAGTAGCTGGAGGGCCGGGGACGAGCAGTACTTC
cdr3_aa: CASSWRAGDEQYF

d_call: TRBD1
v_call: TRBV5-5
j_call: TRBJ2-7
clone_size: .
cdr3_nt: TGTGCCAGCAGCTTCAGTTCGGGACAGGGACGCTACGAGCAGTACTTC
cdr3_aa: CASSFSSGQGRYEQYF

d_call: TRBD2
v_call: TRBV18
j_call: TRBJ2-3
clone_size: .
cdr3_nt: TGTGCCAGCTCACCCCTTAGACTAGCGGGTGCAGATACGCAGTATTTT
cdr3_aa: CASSPLRLAGADTQYF

d_call: TRBD1
v_call: TRBV6-4
j_call: TRBJ2-3
clone_size: .
cdr3_nt: TGTGCCAGCAGTGCTGGACAGGTAGCAGATACGCAGTATTTT
cdr3_aa: CASSAGQVADTQYF

d_call: .
v_call: TRBV11-3
j_call: TRBJ2-3
clone_size: .
cdr3_nt: TGTGCCAGCTCCCCCACGGGAATGGATACGCAGTATTTT
cdr3_aa: CASSPTGMDTQYF

d_call: .
v_call: TRBV12-3/TRBV12-4
j_call: TRBJ1-1
clone_size: .
cdr3_nt: TGTGCCAGCGCCATAGCACGGGGTGCTGAAGCTTTCTTT
cdr3_aa: CASAIARGAEAFF

d_call: .
v_call: TRBV3-1/TRBV3-2
j_call: TRBJ1-5
clone_size: .
cdr3_nt: TGTGCCAGCAGCCAGGCGGGAGGCGGGCTTGTGGGCAATCAGCCCCAGCATTTT
cdr3_aa: CASSQAGGGLVGNQPQHF

d_call: .
v_call: TRBV30
j_call: TRBJ1-3
clone_size: once
cdr3_nt: TGTGCCTGGAGTGCCGGACAGCCCGGCTCTGGAAACACCATATATTTT
cdr3_aa: CAWSAGQPGSGNTIYF

d_call: TRBD2
v_call: TRBV7-3
j_call: TRBJ2-1
clone_size: .
cdr3_nt: TGTGCCAGCAGCTTAAGGGGACTAGCGGGAGCAAGGCTAGGAAATGAGCAGTTCTTC
cdr3_aa: CASSLRGLAGARLGNEQFF

d_call: .
v_call: TRBV10-3
j_call: TRBJ1-2
clone_size: .
cdr3_nt: TGTGCCATCAGAGCCGGGACTAACTATGGCTACACCTTC
cdr3_aa: CAIRAGTNYGYTF

d_call: .
v_call: TRBV10-3
j_call: TRBJ2-1
clone_size: .
cdr3_nt: TGTGCCATCAGTGCCGGTTCAGGCTCCTACAATGAGCAGTTCTTC
cdr3_aa: CAISAGSGSYNEQFF

d_call: TRBD1
v_call: TRBV4-2
j_call: TRBJ2-7
clone_size: few
cdr3_nt: TGTGCCAGCAGCCAAGACAGGGGGCCCTACGAGCAGTACTTC
cdr3_aa: CASSQDRGPYEQYF

d_call: .
v_call: TRBV5-4
j_call: TRBJ2-3
clone_size: .
cdr3_nt: TGTGCCAGCAGCCCCCCCGGGACACCGATAACGCAGTATTTT
cdr3_aa: CASSPPGTPITQYF

d_call: TRBD2
v_call: TRBV10-3
j_call: TRBJ2-5
clone_size: .
cdr3_nt: TGTGCCATCAAATCAGCGGGAGAAGAGACCCAGTACTTC
cdr3_aa: CAIKSAGEETQYF

d_call: .
v_call: TRBV6-2/TRBV6-3
j_call: TRBJ1-2
clone_size: .
cdr3_nt: TGTGCCAGCAGTTACGACCAGGGGCAACGCGGCTACACCTTC
cdr3_aa: CASSYDQGQRGYTF

d_call: .
v_call: TRBV10-3
j_call: TRBJ2-5
clone_size: .
cdr3_nt: TGTGCCATCAGTGGGGGGGTACAAGAGACCCAGTACTTC
cdr3_aa: CAISGGVQETQYF

d_call: TRBD1
v_call: TRBV27
j_call: TRBJ1-2
clone_size: .
cdr3_nt: TGTGCCAGCAGAGTAAGACAGGGAGTGGGTGGCTACACCTTC
cdr3_aa: CASRVRQGVGGYTF

d_call: .
v_call: TRBV24-1
j_call: TRBJ2-1
clone_size: .
cdr3_nt: TGTGCCACCAGTGATTTGGACACATACAATGAGCAGTTCTTC
cdr3_aa: CATSDLDTYNEQFF

d_call: TRBD2
v_call: TRBV29-1
j_call: TRBJ2-7
clone_size: .
cdr3_nt: TGCAGCGTTGCAGCGGGAGGGGGCGAGCAGTACTTC
cdr3_aa: CSVAAGGGEQYF

d_call: .
v_call: TRBV7-3
j_call: TRBJ1-4
clone_size: .
cdr3_nt: TGTGCCAGCAGCTTATCGGGGGGCGCTAATGAAAAACTGTTTTTT
cdr3_aa: CASSLSGGANEKLFF

d_call: TRBD2
v_call: TRBV5-6
j_call: TRBJ2-2
clone_size: .
cdr3_nt: TGTGCCAGCAGCTTGCCAGCGGGAGACACCGGGGAGCTGTTTTTT
cdr3_aa: CASSLPAGDTGELFF

d_call: .
v_call: TRBV18
j_call: TRBJ2-2
clone_size: .
cdr3_nt: TGTGCCAGCTCACCACCGCTAAGCGGCAACACCGGGGAGCTGTTTTTT
cdr3_aa: CASSPPLSGNTGELFF

d_call: .
v_call: TRBV18
j_call: TRBJ2-1
clone_size: .
cdr3_nt: TGTGCCAGCTCACCTCTAGGGACTTTTTACAATGAGCAGTTCTTC
cdr3_aa: CASSPLGTFYNEQFF

d_call: TRBD1
v_call: TRBV4-2
j_call: TRBJ1-1
clone_size: .
cdr3_nt: TGTGCCAGCAGCCAAGATAGGACGACAGGGGGCACTGAAGCTTTCTTT
cdr3_aa: CASSQDRTTGGTEAFF

d_call: .
v_call: TRBV18
j_call: TRBJ2-7
clone_size: .
cdr3_nt: TGTGCCAGCTCACCTCAACTGGAGCAGTACTTC
cdr3_aa: CASSPQLEQYF